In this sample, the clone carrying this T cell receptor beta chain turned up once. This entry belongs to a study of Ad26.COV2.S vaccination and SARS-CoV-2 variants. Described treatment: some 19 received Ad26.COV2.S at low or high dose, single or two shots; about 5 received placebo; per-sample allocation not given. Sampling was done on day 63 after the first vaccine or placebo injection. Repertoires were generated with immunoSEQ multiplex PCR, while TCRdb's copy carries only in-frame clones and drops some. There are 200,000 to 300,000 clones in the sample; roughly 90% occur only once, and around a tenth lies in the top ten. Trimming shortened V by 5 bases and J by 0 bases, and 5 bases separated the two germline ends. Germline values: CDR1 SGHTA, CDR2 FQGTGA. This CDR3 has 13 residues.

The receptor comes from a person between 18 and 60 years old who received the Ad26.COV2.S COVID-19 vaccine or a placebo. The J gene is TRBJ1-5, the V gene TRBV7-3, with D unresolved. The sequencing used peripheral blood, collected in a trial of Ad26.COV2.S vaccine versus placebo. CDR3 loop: CASSLDSNQPQHF. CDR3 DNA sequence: TGTGCCAGCAGCCTAGATAGCAATCAGCCCCAGCATTTT.